This T cell receptor beta chain derives from a study of blood T cell repertoires in COVID-19 (TCRdb year 2020). Looking at the study overall: The collaborator samples originated in the United States, Italy and Spain and spanned the acute and convalescent phases of COVID-19. The repertoires were made available in a free public database intended to serve as a resource for research on the immune response to SARS-CoV-2. Where HLA class I and class II types were available, the types were taken from metadata supplied by the sample provider, not from assay-based typing. Nearly every sample came with metadata listing a de-identified subject ID, COVID-19 status, age in years and sex. Subjects who had been exposed to COVID-19, were actively infected with it, or had recovered from it provided the deeply sampled blood TCRbeta repertoires that made up the dataset. Samples came from the ongoing ImmuneRACE study (first 160 participants) plus 1,254 subjects from 6 global collaborators. The material from the prospective study consisted of cDNA or gDNA derived from T cells, B-cell-depleted T cells, or PBMCs. The study at large found these results: The quantity of clinical and demographic metadata differed by source and by participant and was supplied without curation.

TCRbeta CDR3 regions were amplified from genomic DNA using the immunoSEQ Assay, a bias-controlled multiplex PCR. Per the authors' processing: The number of nucleated cells in each sample was estimated from the amplification of reference gene primers within the assay. To quantify the absolute abundance of each unique TCRbeta CDR3 rearrangement, sequence reads were collapsed and filtered. For each sample, productive Simpson clonality was calculated by taking the square root of Simpson's diversity index across productive rearrangements. TCRdb limited this immuneACCESS table to in-frame rearrangements with V and J called. A share of clones is missing; checked studies link under half to unresolved V genes, and the rest is unexplained. D and trimming come from the DNA, and the V and J calls and clone size come from that table. The sample table shows 150,000 to 200,000 clones, and around 67% are seen once. The ten most abundant clones make up 3% of the sample.

The CDR3 measures 16 amino acids from cysteine to phenylalanine. Only CDR3 DNA remains: 48 bases, in frame from the first base. The V end loses 0 bases and the J end loses 2 bases, and a stretch of 13 bases separates them. For CDR1 and CDR2, the germline V gene lists LGHNA and YSLEER. A word on this clone: Its antigen is currently not known. No quality values exist for individual bases; no much larger clone is one base distant.

Collaborating institutions collected whole blood in K2EDTA tubes following their own protocols. For TCRbeta analysis, collaborators shipped samples as frozen whole blood, isolated PBMCs, or DNA extracted from either of those sample types. The V and J genes are TRBV4-3 and TRBJ1-2, with the D segment identity uncertain. Sequences were obtained from peripheral blood. This clonotype was obtained from an elderly woman with acute or convalescent COVID-19. In nucleotide form, the sequence is TGCGCCAGCAGCCAAGAATTTGGCCAGGCCAACTATGGCTACACCTTC. This codes for CASSQEFGQANYGYTF.